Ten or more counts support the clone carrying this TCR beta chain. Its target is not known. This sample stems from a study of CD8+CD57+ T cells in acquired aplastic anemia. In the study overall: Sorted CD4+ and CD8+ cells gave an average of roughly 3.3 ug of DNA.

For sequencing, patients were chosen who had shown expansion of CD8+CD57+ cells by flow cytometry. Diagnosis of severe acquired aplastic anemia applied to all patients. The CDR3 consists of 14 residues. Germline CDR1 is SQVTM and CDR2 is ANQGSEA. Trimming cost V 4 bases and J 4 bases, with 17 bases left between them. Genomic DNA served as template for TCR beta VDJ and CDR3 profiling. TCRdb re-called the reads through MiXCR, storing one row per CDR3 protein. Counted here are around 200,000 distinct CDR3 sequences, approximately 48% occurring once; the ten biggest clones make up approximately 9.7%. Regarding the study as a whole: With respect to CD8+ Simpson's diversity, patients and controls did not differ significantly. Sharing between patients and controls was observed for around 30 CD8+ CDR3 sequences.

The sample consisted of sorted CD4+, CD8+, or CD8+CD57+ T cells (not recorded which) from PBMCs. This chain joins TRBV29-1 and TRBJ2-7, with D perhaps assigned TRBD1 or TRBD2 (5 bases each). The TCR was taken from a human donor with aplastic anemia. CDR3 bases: TGCAGCGTTGGGGACGACATTGGGCGGTACGAGCAGTACTTC. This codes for CSVGDDIGRYEQYF.